The following is a TCR beta chain sequence with its context. Sequencing was performed with immunoSEQ multiplex PCR; in TCRdb, only in-frame clones are kept and a portion is missing. In the table there are 150,000 to 200,000 clones, 84% of which are singletons. Unmatched junction bases numbered 11, after V lost 6 bases and J lost 2 bases. CDR1 SQVTM and CDR2 ANQGSEA come from the germline V gene. This CDR3 comprises 16 residues. These data are taken from a study of blood T cell repertoires in COVID-19. The origin of this receptor is a woman at least 80 years old with acute or convalescent COVID-19. V and J are TRBV29-1 and TRBJ2-3; 10 bases line up with TRBD1. The source material was peripheral blood. CDR3 in DNA: TGCAGCGTACTTGACCCGGGACAGGGGCCCACAGATACGCAGTATTTT. Residues: CSVLDPGQGPTDTQYF.